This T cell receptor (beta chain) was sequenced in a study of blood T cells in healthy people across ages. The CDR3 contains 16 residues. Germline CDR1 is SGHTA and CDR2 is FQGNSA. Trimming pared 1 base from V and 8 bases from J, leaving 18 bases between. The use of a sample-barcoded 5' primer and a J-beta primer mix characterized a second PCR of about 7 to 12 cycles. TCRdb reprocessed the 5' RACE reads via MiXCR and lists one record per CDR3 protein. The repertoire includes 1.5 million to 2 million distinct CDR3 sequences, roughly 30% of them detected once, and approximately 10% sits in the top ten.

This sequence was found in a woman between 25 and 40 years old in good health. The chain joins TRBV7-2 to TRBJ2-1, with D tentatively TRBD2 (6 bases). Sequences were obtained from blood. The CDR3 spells CASSLGSGFGNDEQFF. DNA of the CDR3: TGTGCCAGCAGCTTAGGAAGCGGGTTCGGGAACGATGAGCAGTTCTTC.